The next 7 T cell receptor beta chains were all read from a single sample in a study of cytomegalovirus exposure and HLA in healthy donors. Primers: 60 Vbeta forward and 13 Jbeta reverse. Clones were sequenced by immunoSEQ multiplex PCR, and TCRdb holds only the in-frame ones, with some missing. The sample gives about 140,000 clones, 60% to 80% of which show up once; about 1.7% is in the top ten. Sequencing was carried out using PBMCs. Receptors were obtained from a woman in her 30s in good health and CMV-seronegative.

The chain couples TRBV11-3 to TRBJ2-1; 9 nucleotides agree with TRBD1. In germline, CDR1 is SGHNT, CDR2 YENEEA. The CDR3 covers 13 residues. The V and J ends lost 4 bases and 9 bases, in that order; junction bases with no gene match: 4. CDR3 residues: CASSSTGGVEQFF. As DNA, the CDR3 is TGTGCCAGCAGCTCGACAGGGGGGGTTGAGCAGTTCTTC.

This chain joins TRBV5-1 and TRBJ2-2, with D hard to call. Trimming pared 0 bases from V and 4 bases from J, leaving 4 bases between. Germline V gene sequence: CDR1 SGHRS, CDR2 YFSETQ. The CDR3 totals 13 residues. The CDR3 spells CASSLGGTGELFF. The CDR3 DNA follows: TGCGCCAGCAGCTTGGGAGGCACCGGGGAGCTGTTTTTT.

In nucleotides, the CDR3 is TGTGCCAGCAGTGAAAACAGGTTTGGTGAAGCTTTCTTT. Translating it yields CASSENRFGEAFF. This sequence joins TRBV6-1 and TRBJ1-1; D may be TRBD1 (5 bases). This CDR3 has 13 amino acids. Trimming removed 2 bases at V and 7 bases at J, with 11 bases between. Germline V gene sequence: CDR1 MNHNS, CDR2 SASEGT.

V usage is TRBV18 and J usage is TRBJ1-1, with 8 nucleotides matching TRBD1. Germline trimming cut 5 bases from V and 0 bases from J; bases unmatched to any gene: 5. CDR3 length: 15 amino acids. Per germline, CDR1 KGHSH and CDR2 LQKENI. The CDR3 reads CASSGQGAVNTEAFF. The CDR3 region has the DNA TGTGCCAGCTCAGGACAGGGTGCGGTGAACACTGAAGCTTTCTTT.

The CDR3 sequence is CASSLAGLAGGRLNEQYF. CDR3 sequence (DNA): TGTGCCAGCAGCTTAGCGGGACTAGCGGGGGGGCGACTCAACGAGCAGTACTTC. This chain joins TRBV7-2 and TRBJ2-7, with TRBD2 matching over 16 bases. This CDR3 comprises 18 residues. V was clipped by 0 bases and J by 5 bases; unmatched bases: 7. CDR1 is SGHTA, CDR2 FQGNSA, per germline.

The chain joins TRBV6-4 to TRBJ2-3, with TRBD2 as a possible D gene (6 bases). The V and J ends lost 3 bases and 0 bases respectively, with 10 bases between them. Germline lookup yields CDR1 MRHNA and CDR2 SNTAGT. This CDR3 comprises 15 residues. The CDR3 is CASSDGGKSTDTQYF. The CDR3 DNA sequence: TGTGCCAGCAGTGATGGGGGGAAAAGCACAGATACGCAGTATTTT.

The table lists this clone with a few counts. The chain carries TRBV2 and TRBJ1-3, with D possibly matching TRBD1 (5 bases). The CDR3 consists of 16 residues. V lost 4 bases and J lost 0, with 13 bases in between. Per germline, CDR1 SNHLY and CDR2 FYNNEI. CDR3 sequence (DNA): TGTGCCAGCAGTGGGGACGGGGGGAACTCTGGAAACACCATATATTTT. Its translation: CASSGDGGNSGNTIYF.